The 13 T cell receptor beta chains below all came from one sample that was sequenced in a study of blood T cell repertoires in COVID-19 (TCRdb year 2020). The library was obtained by the immunoSEQ multiplex PCR assay. Here the immuneACCESS table is served through TCRdb, limited to in-frame sequences with V and J called. Missing clones are a known gap in these copies; in checked studies unresolved V genes cover under half, and the rest lacks a known reason. This sample is represented by some 120,000 clones; approximately 80% of them were singletons. The biggest ten clones account for around 20% of the sample. The specimen was peripheral blood. The receptor set was obtained from a man older than 75 with acute or convalescent COVID-19.

V and J are TRBV19 and TRBJ1-5; D call uncertain. Between the trimmed V and J ends, which lost 6 bases and 5 bases, there was a span of 11 bases. Germline V gives CDR1 LNHDA, CDR2 SQIVND (reference sequence). This CDR3 is built from 13 residues. The CDR3 loop reads CASSPNQDQPQHF. In DNA, the CDR3 is TGTGCCAGTAGCCCTAACCAGGATCAGCCCCAGCATTTT. The entire variable domain, with the rest obtained from reference TRBV19 and TRBJ1-5, is as follows: DGGITQSPKYLFRKEGQNVTLSCEQNLNHDAMYWYRQDPGQGLRLIYYSQIVNDFQKGDIAEGYSVSREKKESFPLTVTSAQKNPTAFYLCASSPNQDQPQHFGDGTRLSIL.

The chain uses TRBV5-1 and TRBJ1-2; TRBD1 matches 7 bases. The J segment lost 7 bases and the V segment lost 4 bases, leaving 7 bases of the junction unmatched. The CDR3 has 13 residues. In germline, CDR1 is SGHRS, CDR2 YFSETQ. DNA of the CDR3: TGCGCCAGCAGCCCCGGACAGGATCTTGGCTACACCTTC. This codes for CASSPGQDLGYTF.

This chain joins TRBV5-1 and TRBJ1-2; D is unclear. The CDR3 loop spans 17 amino acids. V was shortened by 4 bases and J by 4 bases, with 23 bases between the two germline ends. Germline V CDR1 and CDR2: SGHRS, YFSETQ. The CDR3 sequence: CASSMFSGSTAFYGYTF. In DNA, the CDR3 is TGCGCCAGCAGCATGTTTAGCGGGAGTACGGCTTTCTATGGCTACACCTTC.

The chain combines TRBV10-3 with TRBJ2-1, with TRBD2 matching 12 bases. CDR3 length: 13 residues. In germline, CDR1 is ENHRY, CDR2 SYGVKD. V trimming: 7 bases; J trimming: 6 bases; junction bases outside the gene matches: 1. CDR3 protein: CAIKLAGGNEQFF. The CDR3 nucleotides are TGTGCCATCAAACTAGCGGGGGGCAATGAGCAGTTCTTC.

The J gene is TRBJ2-5, the V gene TRBV3-1 (or the pseudogene TRBV3-2); 14 positions match TRBD2. The V segment lost 5 bases and the J segment 6 bases; nucleotides outside the gene matches: 5. The CDR3 sequence is 15 residues long. The germline V gene has CDR1 LGHDT and CDR2 YNNKEL (reference sequence). The CDR3 protein is CASSSGTSGGKTQYF. The CDR3 coding sequence is TGTGCCAGCAGCTCAGGGACTAGCGGGGGCAAGACCCAGTACTTC.

The chain is built from TRBV11-2 and TRBJ2-3; 11 bases line up with TRBD2. Germline CDR1 is SGHAT and CDR2 is FQNNGV. The CDR3 has 18 residues. V lost 3 bases, J lost 3 bases, and 11 bases stayed unmatched. The CDR3 spells CASSLWGTSGARTDTQYF. The CDR3, as DNA: TGTGCCAGCAGCTTGTGGGGGACTAGCGGAGCACGTACAGATACGCAGTATTTT.

The chain recombines TRBV6-2 or TRBV6-3 with TRBJ2-1; TRBD2 aligns across 15 bases. This CDR3 spans 16 amino acids. Germline trimming cut 2 bases from V and 8 bases from J; bases unmatched to any gene: 4. Germline V gene data show CDR1 as MNHEY and CDR2 as SVGEGT. The CDR3: CASSYRGLAGGYEQFF. The CDR3 DNA reads TGTGCCAGCAGTTACCGGGGACTAGCGGGGGGTTATGAGCAGTTCTTC.

V and J are TRBV6-1 and TRBJ2-2, with D maybe TRBD1 (6 bases). Germline V gives CDR1 MNHNS, CDR2 SASEGT. The CDR3 runs to 16 residues. The ends were cut back, 4 bases at V and 0 bases at J, with 12 bases in the middle. The CDR3 loop reads CASSVMGTPNTGELFF. The CDR3 DNA reads as TGTGCCAGCAGTGTTATGGGGACACCGAACACCGGGGAGCTGTTTTTT.

CDR3 in amino acids: CASSYPGGTGELFF. CDR3 nucleotide sequence: TGTGCCAGCAGTTACCCGGGGGGCACCGGGGAGCTGTTTTTT. The rearrangement uses TRBV6-5 and TRBJ2-2; 7 bases map to TRBD2. The CDR3 spans 14 residues. The J segment lost 4 bases and the V segment lost 2 bases, leaving 1 base of the junction unmatched. The germline V gene encodes CDR1 MNHEY and CDR2 SVGAGI.

The genes are TRBV11-2 and TRBJ2-3, with a weak D call TRBD2 (7 bases). Germline V gene lookup returns CDR1 SGHAT and CDR2 FQNNGV. Trimming left V 6 bases short and J 10 bases short, with 23 bases between. CDR3 length: 15 amino acids. Written as DNA, the CDR3 is TGTGCCAGCAGTACACCTTCGGGGGGCCGAGAGGCGCAGTATTTT. Amino acid sequence: CASSTPSGGREAQYF.

The DNA for the CDR3 is TGCAGCGCGAAGGGGGGGCCTCAAGAGACCCAGTACTTC. It translates to CSAKGGPQETQYF. This chain uses TRBV29-1 with TRBJ2-5; possibly TRBD2 for D (7 bases). Per germline, CDR1 SQVTM and CDR2 ANQGSEA. The CDR3 consists of 13 residues. The V and J ends lost 7 bases and 2 bases respectively, with 14 bases between them.

This clone was observed a single time. This rearrangement joins TRBV6-5 to TRBJ1-6; D call uncertain. V shed 10 bases and J shed 3 bases, with 10 bases lying between them. The CDR3 is 13 amino acids. Per the germline V gene, CDR1 is MNHEY and CDR2 is SVGAGI. The CDR3 DNA follows: TGTGCCACCAGGTATTTCTATAATTCACCCCTCCACTTT. This sequence encodes CATRYFYNSPLHF.

The chain recombines TRBV21-1 with TRBJ1-3. The closer fit of TRBJ2-2 to the DNA end suggests the J call may be wrong. TRBV21-1 is a documented pseudogene. This CDR3 contains 16 residues. CDR3 DNA sequence: TGTGCCAGCAACAAGCTTATGGAGAGGGAAACCCAGGAGCTGTTTTTT. Translating it yields CASNKLMERETQELFF.